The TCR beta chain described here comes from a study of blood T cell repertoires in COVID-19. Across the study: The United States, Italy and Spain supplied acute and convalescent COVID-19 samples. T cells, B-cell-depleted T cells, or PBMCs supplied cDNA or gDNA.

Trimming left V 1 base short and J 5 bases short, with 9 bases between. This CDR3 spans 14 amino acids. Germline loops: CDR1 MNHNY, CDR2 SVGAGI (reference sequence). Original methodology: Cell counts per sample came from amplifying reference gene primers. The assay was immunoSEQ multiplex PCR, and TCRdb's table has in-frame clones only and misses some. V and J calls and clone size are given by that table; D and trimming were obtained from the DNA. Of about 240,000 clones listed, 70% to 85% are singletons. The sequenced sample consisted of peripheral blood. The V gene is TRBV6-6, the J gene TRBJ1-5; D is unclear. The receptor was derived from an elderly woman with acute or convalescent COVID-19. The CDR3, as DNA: TGTGCCAGCAGTTACTTCGGGGATCATCAGCCCCAGCATTTT. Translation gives CASSYFGDHQPQHF.